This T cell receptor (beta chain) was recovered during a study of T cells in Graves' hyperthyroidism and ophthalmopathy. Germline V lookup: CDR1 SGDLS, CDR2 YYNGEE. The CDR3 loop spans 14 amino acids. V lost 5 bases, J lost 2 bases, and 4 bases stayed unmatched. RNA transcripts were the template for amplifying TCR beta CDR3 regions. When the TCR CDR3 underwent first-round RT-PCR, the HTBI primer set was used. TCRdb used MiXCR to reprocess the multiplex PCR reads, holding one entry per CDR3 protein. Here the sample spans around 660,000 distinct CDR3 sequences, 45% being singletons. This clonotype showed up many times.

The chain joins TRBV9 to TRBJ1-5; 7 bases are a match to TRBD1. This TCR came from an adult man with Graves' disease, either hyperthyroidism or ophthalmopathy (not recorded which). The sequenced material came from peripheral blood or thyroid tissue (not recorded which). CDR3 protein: CASSYTGGNQPQHF. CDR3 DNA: TGTGCCAGCAGTTATACAGGGGGCAATCAGCCCCAGCATTTT.